These T cell receptor beta chains were read from a single sample in a study of cytomegalovirus exposure and HLA in healthy donors. Measured with immunoSEQ multiplex PCR; TCRdb has only the in-frame clones, and not every one. The sample comprises about 190,000 clones, about 77% of which are singletons, and over 2% rests with the top ten. Sequenced sample: PBMCs. These receptors originate from a woman in her 30s in good health and CMV-seropositive. Each CDR3 is given with its conserved first and last residue. The D gene is left open where the match is weak. Not all rows give a size; the values are once, few, many and, for expanded clones, a class.

>TRBV9|-|-
CASSASSMAFGVNEKLFF
>TRBV7-3|-|-
CASSTQGLAGANVLTF
>TRBV6-6|TRBD1|-
CASRPPGGDYGYTF
>TRBV5-1|-|few
CASSPAWAEGTEAFF
>TRBV6-1|-|-
CASSEAPDRREFF
>TRBV29-1|TRBD1|once
CSVAPWTGARGYTF
>TRBV2|TRBD1|-
CASRPGTGPYEQYF
>TRBV28|-|-
CASRRDRSIEAFF
>TRBV11-2|-|-
CASSLARVDTEAFF
>TRBV7-2|-|-
CASSFRESPLHF
>TRBV10-2|TRBD1|-
CASSDPSGQGNTEAFF
>TRBV28|-|-
CASSALGAYNQPQHF
>TRBV7-9|TRBD1|-
CASSPDRVSTDTQYF
>TRBV11-1|-|-
CASSQRVIGGTIYF
>TRBV6-5|TRBD1|-
CASSWAGQAKNSPLHF
>TRBV28|-|-
CASSLLFRGRAGNQPQHF
>TRBV5-1|TRBD1|-
CASSYGTGGLEQFF
>TRBV7-2|TRBD2|-
CASSAGGTSGRSSYNEQFF
>TRBV5-1|-|-
CASSLQGSGLTEQYF
>TRBV11-3|-|-
CASSLTGGDRYNEQFF
>TRBV5-1|TRBD2|-
CASRAGLAGGPYETQYF
>TRBV5-6|TRBD1|-
CASSTEGRGRVTEAFF
>TRBV5-1|TRBD2|-
CASRPTGTSDTQYF
>TRBV5-1|-|-
CASSWGPSTDTQYF
>TRBV7-9|-|-
CASSSRVSTDTQYF
>TRBV7-9|-|-
CASSSQGRVNEKLFF
>TRBV4-3|-|-
CASSQDNYEQYF
>TRBV28|-|-
CASSLGKGYGYTF
>TRBV6-5|-|-
CASSYGPTVYNEQFF
>TRBV7-8|-|-
CASSLGATSATNEKLFF
>TRBV18|TRBD1|-
CASSPEQGASYEQYF
>TRBV29-1|TRBD2|-
CSVDLAGLWDEQFF
>TRBV28|-|-
CASNVMQGSNQPQHF
>TRBV7-9|-|-
CASSLGSSWGHTQYF
>TRBV9|TRBD2|once
CASSVGLAGGGTDTQYF
>TRBV7-2|-|-
CASSFRKPYEQYF
>TRBV2|TRBD1|-
CASRARAGGIEKLFF
>TRBV2|-|-
CASSEWGELFF
>TRBV14|-|-
CASSQVRQKPHEQFF
>TRBV21-1|-|-
CASRREGRYSEQFF
>TRBV19|-|-
CASSIRRDGYEQYF
>TRBV28|TRBD2|-
CASSSPASGRTGELFF
>TRBV15|-|-
CATSRGRTNTGELFF
>TRBV19|-|few
CASINPRGAGANVLTF
>TRBV10-2|-|-
CASSDRAYEQYF
>TRBV7-9|TRBD2|few
CASSLTEGGETQYF
>TRBV4-2|-|-
CASSQRGGGNTIYF
>TRBV5-1|-|-
CASSPRERGSNYGYTF
>TRBV10-3|-|-
CAISESNSNSNQPQHF
>TRBV19|-|few
CASSIDDTGGELFF